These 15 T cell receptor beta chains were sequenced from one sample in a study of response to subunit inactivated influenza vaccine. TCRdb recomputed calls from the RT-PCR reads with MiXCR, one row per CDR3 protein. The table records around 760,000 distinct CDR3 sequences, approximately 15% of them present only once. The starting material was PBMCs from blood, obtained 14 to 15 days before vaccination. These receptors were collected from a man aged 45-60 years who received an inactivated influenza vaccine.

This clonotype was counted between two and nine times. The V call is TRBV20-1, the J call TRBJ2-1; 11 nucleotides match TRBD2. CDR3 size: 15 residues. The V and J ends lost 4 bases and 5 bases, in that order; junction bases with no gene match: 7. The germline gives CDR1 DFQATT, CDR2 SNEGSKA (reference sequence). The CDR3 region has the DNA TGCAGTGCTATTTCCGGGACTAGCGGAGACAATGAGCAGTTCTTC. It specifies CSAISGTSGDNEQFF.

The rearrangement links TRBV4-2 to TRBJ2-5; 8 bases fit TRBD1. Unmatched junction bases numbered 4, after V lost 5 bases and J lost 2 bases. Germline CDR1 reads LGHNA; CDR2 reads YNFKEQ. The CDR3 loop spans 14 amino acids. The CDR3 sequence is CASSTRTGQETQYF. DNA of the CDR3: TGTGCCAGCAGCACCCGGACAGGGCAAGAGACCCAGTACTTC.

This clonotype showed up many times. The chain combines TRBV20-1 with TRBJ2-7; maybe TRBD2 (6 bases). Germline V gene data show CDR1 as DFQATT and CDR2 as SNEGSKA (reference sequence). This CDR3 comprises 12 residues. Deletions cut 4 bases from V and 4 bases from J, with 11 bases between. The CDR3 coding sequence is TGCAGTGCTAAGGGACTTCGGTACGAGCAGTACTTC. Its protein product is CSAKGLRYEQYF.

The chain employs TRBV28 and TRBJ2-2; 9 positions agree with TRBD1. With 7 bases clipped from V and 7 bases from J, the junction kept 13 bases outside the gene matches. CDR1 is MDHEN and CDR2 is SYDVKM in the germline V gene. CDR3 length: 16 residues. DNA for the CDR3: TGTGCCAGCAAGCCCGGGACAGGGTTCTTCAGCGGGGAGCTGTTTTTT. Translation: CASKPGTGFFSGELFF.

The CDR3 bases are TGTGCCACCAGCAGAGATAAACGGACTAGCGGGGACGCCGGGCAGTTCTTC. It yields the protein CATSRDKRTSGDAGQFF. The V and J genes are TRBV15 and TRBJ2-1, with 12 bases identical to TRBD2. The CDR3 runs to 17 residues. Looked up from germline, CDR1 is LNHNV and CDR2 is YYDKDF (reference sequence). The V segment lost 0 bases and the J segment 12 bases; nucleotides outside the gene matches: 12.

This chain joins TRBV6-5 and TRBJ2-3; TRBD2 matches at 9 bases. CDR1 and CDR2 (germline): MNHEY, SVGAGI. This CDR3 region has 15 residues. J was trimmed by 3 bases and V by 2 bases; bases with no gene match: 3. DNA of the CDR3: TGTGCCAGCAGTTACGGCGGGAGGGTGACAGATACGCAGTATTTT. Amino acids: CASSYGGRVTDTQYF.

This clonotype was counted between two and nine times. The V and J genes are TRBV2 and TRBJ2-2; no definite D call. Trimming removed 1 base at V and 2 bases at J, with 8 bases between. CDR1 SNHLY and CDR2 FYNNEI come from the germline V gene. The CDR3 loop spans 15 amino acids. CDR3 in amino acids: CASSEEPFNTGELFF. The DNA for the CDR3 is TGTGCCAGCAGTGAAGAACCCTTCAACACCGGGGAGCTGTTTTTT.

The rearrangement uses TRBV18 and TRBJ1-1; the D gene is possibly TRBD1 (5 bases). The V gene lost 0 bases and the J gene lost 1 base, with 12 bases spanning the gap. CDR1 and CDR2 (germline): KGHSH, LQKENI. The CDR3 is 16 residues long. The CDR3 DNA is TGTGCCAGCTCACCACCGGGGGGAGGAAGGAACACTGAAGCTTTCTTT. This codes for CASSPPGGGRNTEAFF.

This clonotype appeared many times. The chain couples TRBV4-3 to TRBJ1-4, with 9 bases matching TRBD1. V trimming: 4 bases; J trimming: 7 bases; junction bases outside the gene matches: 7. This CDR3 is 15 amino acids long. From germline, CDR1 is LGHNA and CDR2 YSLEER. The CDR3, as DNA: TGCGCCAGCAGCCGGCAGGGACAGGGAAGTGAAAAACTGTTTTTT. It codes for CASSRQGQGSEKLFF.

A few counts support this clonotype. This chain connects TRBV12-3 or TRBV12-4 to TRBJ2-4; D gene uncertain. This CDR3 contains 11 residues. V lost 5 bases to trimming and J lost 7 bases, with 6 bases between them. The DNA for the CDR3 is TGTGCCAGCAGTAGTCGGAACATTCAGTACTTC. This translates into CASSSRNIQYF.

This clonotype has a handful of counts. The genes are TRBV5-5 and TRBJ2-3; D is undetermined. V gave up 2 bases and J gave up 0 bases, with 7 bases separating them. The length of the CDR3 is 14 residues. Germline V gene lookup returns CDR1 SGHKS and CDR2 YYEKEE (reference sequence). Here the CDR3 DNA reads TGTGCCAGCAGCTTTTTCGATAGCACAGATACGCAGTATTTT. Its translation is CASSFFDSTDTQYF.

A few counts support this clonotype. CDR3 amino acids: CSARDSALGYEQYF. The CDR3 region has the DNA TGCAGTGCTAGAGATAGTGCTTTGGGCTACGAGCAGTACTTC. The V gene is TRBV20-1, the J gene TRBJ2-7, with D uncertain. Germline-derived CDR1 and CDR2 are DFQATT and SNEGSKA (reference sequence). Between the trimmed V and J ends, which lost 0 bases and 3 bases, there was a span of 12 bases. CDR3 size: 14 residues.

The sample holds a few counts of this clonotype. The CDR3 region has the DNA TGTGCCAGCAGCCCTACTTGGACTAGCGGAGCCAAAAACATTCAGTACTTC. It yields the protein CASSPTWTSGAKNIQYF. V usage is TRBV9 and J usage is TRBJ2-4; 10 bases fit TRBD2. Per the germline V gene, CDR1 is SGDLS and CDR2 is YYNGEE. The CDR3 sequence is 17 residues long. The ends lost 4 bases at V and 0 bases at J; junction bases unmatched: 7.

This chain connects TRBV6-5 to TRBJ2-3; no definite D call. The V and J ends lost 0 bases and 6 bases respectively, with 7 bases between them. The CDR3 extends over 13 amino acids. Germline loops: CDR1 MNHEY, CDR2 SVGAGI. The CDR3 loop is CASSYSLGDTQYF. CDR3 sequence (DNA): TGTGCCAGCAGTTACTCTCTCGGGGATACGCAGTATTTT.

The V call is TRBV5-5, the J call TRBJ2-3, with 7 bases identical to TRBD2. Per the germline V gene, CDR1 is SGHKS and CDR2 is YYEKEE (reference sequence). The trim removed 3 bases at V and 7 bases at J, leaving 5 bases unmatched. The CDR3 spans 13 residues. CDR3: CASSSSGVNTQYF. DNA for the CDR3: TGTGCCAGCAGCTCAAGCGGGGTAAATACGCAGTATTTT.